These 13 T cell receptor beta chains originate from one sample sequenced in a study of CD8 T cells in Susac syndrome. The RNA input was about 0.5 to 1 ug, and it was reverse transcribed with random hexamers. TCRdb reprocessed the immunoSEQ multiplex PCR reads via MiXCR and lists one record per CDR3 protein. In the table there are about 80,000 distinct CDR3 sequences, about 92% of which are singletons. Source material: CD4+ T cells from PBMCs. The receptors were gathered from a human donor with Susac syndrome.

This rearrangement joins TRBV27 to TRBJ1-2; the match to TRBD1 covers 10 bases. The junction had 7 bases not matched to a gene; V was cut back by 8 bases and J by 4 bases. The CDR3 spans 14 residues. Germline V gene lookup returns CDR1 MNHEY and CDR2 SMNVEV (reference sequence). For the CDR3, the DNA is TGTGCCAGCCGCACGACAGGGGGCAGCTATGGCTACACCTTC. Its protein is CASRTTGGSYGYTF.

This chain links TRBV6-5 with TRBJ2-7; D is unresolved. Per germline, CDR1 MNHEY and CDR2 SVGAGI. Trimming left V 9 bases short and J 2 bases short, with 11 bases between. The CDR3 extends over 12 amino acids. CDR3 sequence reads: CARFAWTYEQYF. DNA of the CDR3: TGTGCCAGATTCGCTTGGACCTACGAGCAGTACTTC.

The chain joins TRBV20-1 to TRBJ1-6, with a possible D match to TRBD1 (5 bases). V lost 7 bases and J 4 bases, leaving 11 bases between the germline ends. The CDR3 totals 13 residues. Per germline, CDR1 DFQATT and CDR2 SNEGSKA (reference sequence). CDR3 in DNA: TGCAGTGGGGGTTGGGGGTATAATTCACCCCTCCACTTT. It codes for CSGGWGYNSPLHF.

This rearrangement joins TRBV29-1 to TRBJ1-1; 7 positions match TRBD1. This CDR3 contains 13 residues. CDR1 and CDR2 (germline): SQVTM, ANQGSEA. V lost 4 bases, J lost 5 bases, and 7 bases stayed unmatched. This CDR3 reads CSVARGRGTEAFF. In DNA form, the CDR3 reads TGCAGCGTTGCTAGGGGGCGCGGGACTGAAGCTTTCTTT.

This clonotype was detected once. The rearrangement links TRBV6-2 or TRBV6-3 to TRBJ1-2; 9 nucleotides align to TRBD1. This CDR3 region has 13 residues. CDR1 and CDR2 from the germline V gene are MNHEY and SVGEGT. Trimming at V came to 5 bases and at J to 6 bases, leaving 4 bases not matched to a gene. CDR3 sequence reads: CASSRDRVDGYTF. In nucleotides, the CDR3 is TGTGCCAGCAGTCGGGACAGGGTAGATGGCTACACCTTC.

The chain is built from TRBV30 and TRBJ2-7; 8 bases map to TRBD1. There are 14 residues in the CDR3. CDR1 and CDR2 from the germline V gene are GTSNPN and SVGIG (reference sequence). Trimming took 5 bases from V and 1 from J; bases not matched to a gene: 7. CDR3 nucleotide sequence: TGTGCCTGGGACAGGGGACACATATCCTACGAGCAGTACTTC. Protein: CAWDRGHISYEQYF.

The chain carries TRBV3-1 and TRBJ2-6; D call uncertain. In germline, CDR1 is LGHDT, CDR2 YNNKEL (reference sequence). V gave up 3 bases and J gave up 5 bases, with 2 bases separating them. This CDR3 region has 12 residues. CDR3 residues: CASSHWANVLTF. The CDR3 coding sequence is TGTGCCAGCAGCCATTGGGCCAACGTCCTGACTTTC.

This chain uses TRBV6-2 or TRBV6-3 with TRBJ1-1; D gene uncertain. Germline assignment: CDR1 MNHEY and CDR2 SVGEGT. CDR3 length: 14 residues. V lost 4 bases and J 4 bases, leaving 13 bases between the germline ends. The CDR3: CASSFNGMFTEAFF. The CDR3 DNA follows: TGTGCCAGCAGTTTCAACGGGATGTTCACTGAAGCTTTCTTT.

V and J are TRBV28 and TRBJ2-3; TRBD1 matches 10 bases. Germline V gene data show CDR1 as MDHEN and CDR2 as SYDVKM. V lost 6 bases and J lost 4; bases outside the gene matches: 13. The CDR3 has 17 amino acids. Here the CDR3 reads CASRPPVGQGFPDTQYF. The CDR3 DNA reads as TGTGCCAGCAGACCCCCCGTGGGACAGGGGTTCCCAGATACGCAGTATTTT.

V is TRBV7-2 and J is TRBJ2-5, with 12 bases that match TRBD2. The V gene's germline CDR1 is SGHTA and CDR2 FQGNSA. V gave up 1 base and J gave up 5 bases; unmatched junction bases: 11. CDR3 length: 18 residues. CDR3 bases: TGTGCCAGCAGCTTAGGGGCTAGCGGGGGGGCCAGAAGGGAGACCCAGTACTTC. As protein: CASSLGASGGARRETQYF. The whole variable domain, remainder taken from reference TRBV7-2 and TRBJ2-5, is GAGVSQSPSNKVTEKGKDVELRCDPISGHTALYWYRQSLGQGLEFLIYFQGNSAPDKSGLPSDRFSAERTGGSVSTLTIQRTQQEDSAVYLCASSLGASGGARRETQYFGPGTRLLVL.

This chain uses TRBV19 with TRBJ1-5, with D unclear. Germline lookup yields CDR1 LNHDA and CDR2 SQIVND (reference sequence). V was clipped by 2 bases and J by 0 bases, with 5 bases between them. CDR3 length: 14 residues. The CDR3 bases are TGTGCCAGTAGTATACAGCTTAGCAATCAGCCCCAGCATTTT. Its protein is CASSIQLSNQPQHF.

The chain recombines TRBV27 with TRBJ2-4; maybe TRBD2 (5 bases). V dropped 5 bases and J dropped 5 bases, with 19 bases sitting between them. CDR1 and CDR2 (germline): MNHEY, SMNVEV (reference sequence). CDR3 length: 16 residues. The DNA for the CDR3 is TGTGCCAGCAGTGCCGATCGTCGGGGAAGGGAAAACATTCAGTACTTC. Translating it yields CASSADRRGRENIQYF.

The chain joins TRBV5-1 to TRBJ2-7; 7 bases agree with TRBD1. This CDR3 is 18 amino acids long. The J segment lost 3 bases and the V segment lost 2 bases, leaving 17 bases of the junction unmatched. Germline values: CDR1 SGHRS, CDR2 YFSETQ. CDR3 region: CASSLRARVTGRFYEQYF. The CDR3 region has the DNA TGCGCCAGCAGCTTAAGGGCTAGGGTGACAGGGCGATTCTACGAGCAGTACTTC. Variable domain in full (rest from reference TRBV5-1 and TRBJ2-7): KAGVTQTPRYLIKTRGQQVTLSCSPISGHRSVSWYQQTPGQGLQFLFEYFSETQRNKGNFPGRFSGRQFSNSRSEMNVSTLELGDSALYLCASSLRARVTGRFYEQYFGPGTRLTVT.